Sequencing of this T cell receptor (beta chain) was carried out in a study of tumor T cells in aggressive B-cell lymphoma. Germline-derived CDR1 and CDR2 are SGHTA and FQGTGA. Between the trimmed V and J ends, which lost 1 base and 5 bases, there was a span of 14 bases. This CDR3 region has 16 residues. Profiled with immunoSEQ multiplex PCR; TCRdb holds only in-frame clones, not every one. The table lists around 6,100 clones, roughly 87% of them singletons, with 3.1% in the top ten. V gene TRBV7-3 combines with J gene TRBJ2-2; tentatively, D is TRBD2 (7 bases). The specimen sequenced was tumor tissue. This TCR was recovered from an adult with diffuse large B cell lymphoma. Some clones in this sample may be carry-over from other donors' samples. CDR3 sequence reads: CASSLNPGGQTGELFF. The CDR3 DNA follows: TGTGCCAGCAGCTTAAACCCCGGGGGGCAGACCGGGGAGCTGTTTTTT.